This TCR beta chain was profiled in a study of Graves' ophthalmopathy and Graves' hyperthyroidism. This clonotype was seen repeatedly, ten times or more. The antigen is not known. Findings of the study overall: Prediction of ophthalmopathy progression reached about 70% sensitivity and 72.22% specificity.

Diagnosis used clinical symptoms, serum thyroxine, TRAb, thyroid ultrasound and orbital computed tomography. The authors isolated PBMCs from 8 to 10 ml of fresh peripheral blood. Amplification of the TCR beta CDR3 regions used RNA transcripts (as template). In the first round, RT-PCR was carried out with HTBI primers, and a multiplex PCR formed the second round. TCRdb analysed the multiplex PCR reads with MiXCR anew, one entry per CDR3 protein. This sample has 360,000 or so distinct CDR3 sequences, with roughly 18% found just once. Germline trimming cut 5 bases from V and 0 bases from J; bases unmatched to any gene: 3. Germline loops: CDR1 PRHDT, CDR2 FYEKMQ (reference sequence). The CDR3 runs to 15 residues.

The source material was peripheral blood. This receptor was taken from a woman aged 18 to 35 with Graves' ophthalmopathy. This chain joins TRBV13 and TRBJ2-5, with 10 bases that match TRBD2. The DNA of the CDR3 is TGTGCCAGCAGCCCGACTAGCGGGCACCAAGAGACCCAGTACTTC. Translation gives CASSPTSGHQETQYF.